The clone carrying this T cell receptor beta chain was detected many times. These data are taken from a study of human T cells and chemical hapten exposure. This sample's time point: patch test 3, about 24 weeks after DPC sensitization. Treatment defined: therapeutic diphenylcyclopropenone sensitization with weekly scalp DPC. The donor pool consisted of alopecia patients aged 18 to 70 years, considered suitable for DPC. Via MiXCR, TCRdb re-called the RACE reads, giving one row per CDR3 protein. The data hold about 190,000 distinct CDR3 sequences, with about 22% observed a single time. The CDR3 runs to 15 residues. Trimming removed 1 base from V and 1 base from J, with 14 bases in between. Looked up from germline, CDR1 is SQVTM and CDR2 is ANQGSEA.

The clonotype originates from a woman aged 40 to 50 with alopecia areata. Some clones in this sample may be carry-over from other donors' samples. The sample in question was whole blood, obtained in connection with sensitization to the hapten diphenylcyclopropenone (DPC). V is TRBV29-1 and J is TRBJ2-7; a possible D gene is TRBD2 (5 bases). This CDR3 reads CSVEVVYRGSYEQYF. The DNA for the CDR3 is TGCAGCGTTGAAGTGGTATACCGGGGTTCCTACGAGCAGTACTTC.